The 18 T cell receptor beta chains reported below all come from one sample, sequenced in a study of Graves' ophthalmopathy and Graves' hyperthyroidism. For repertoire sequencing, the TCR beta CDR3 regions were amplified from RNA transcripts. Second-round multiplex PCR came after first-round RT-PCR with HTBI primers. MiXCR, applied by TCRdb to the multiplex PCR reads, yields one record per CDR3 protein. The sample consists of 1 million to 1.3 million distinct CDR3 sequences, about 40% of them appearing once. Sample: peripheral blood or thyroid tissue (not recorded which). These TCRs come from an adult man with Graves' hyperthyroidism.

This clonotype was counted only a few times. The chain carries TRBV7-2 and TRBJ1-1; TRBD1 might be the D (5 bases). The germline V gene encodes CDR1 SGHTA and CDR2 FQGNSA. V lost 1 base to trimming and J lost 10 bases, with 13 bases between them. The CDR3 covers 13 residues. The CDR3: CASSLVGERGAFF. The DNA of the CDR3 is TGTGCCAGCAGCTTAGTAGGGGAGAGGGGAGCTTTCTTT.

This clonotype came up once. The chain links TRBV10-3 to TRBJ1-5, with TRBD1 as a possible D gene (5 bases). Trimming shortened V by 4 bases and J by 7 bases, and 35 bases separated the two germline ends. The length of the CDR3 is 21 residues. The germline V gene has CDR1 ENHRY and CDR2 SYGVKD. CDR3 protein: CAISGTSGSYVNPRVGQPQHF. In nucleotides, the CDR3 is TGTGCCATCAGTGGGACTAGCGGGAGTTACGTTAACCCCAGGGTTGGGCAGCCCCAGCATTTT.

The rearrangement links TRBV19 to TRBJ1-2; possible D gene TRBD1, 6 bases. The CDR3 spans 14 residues. Looked up from germline, CDR1 is LNHDA and CDR2 is SQIVND (reference sequence). Trimming stripped 5 bases from V and 3 bases from J, with 13 bases between. The CDR3: CASSAGHGDYGYTF. Written as DNA, the CDR3 is TGTGCCAGTAGTGCGGGACACGGTGACTATGGCTACACCTTC. The entire variable domain, with the rest obtained from reference TRBV19 and TRBJ1-2, is as follows: DGGITQSPKYLFRKEGQNVTLSCEQNLNHDAMYWYRQDPGQGLRLIYYSQIVNDFQKGDIAEGYSVSREKKESFPLTVTSAQKNPTAFYLCASSAGHGDYGYTFGSGTRLTVV.

This clonotype was seen ten or more times. The genes are TRBV19 and TRBJ2-7; 7 bases agree with TRBD1. Germline assignment: CDR1 LNHDA and CDR2 SQIVND (reference sequence). The CDR3 contains 14 residues. Trimming took 5 bases from V and 5 from J; bases not matched to a gene: 9. CDR3 loop: CASSEGQEINEQYF. The CDR3 DNA follows: TGTGCCAGTAGTGAAGGACAGGAGATCAACGAGCAGTACTTC.

The table lists this clonotype with many counts. The gene calls are TRBV10-3 and TRBJ1-3; D gene ambiguous. The CDR3 spans 13 residues. CDR1 is ENHRY and CDR2 is SYGVKD in the germline V gene. V was pared by 7 bases and J by 10 bases, with 17 bases between. CDR3 DNA sequence: TGTGCCATCACCCAGGAAGGGTCTAAAACCATATATTTT. Protein product: CAITQEGSKTIYF.

Comments on this clonotype: Just one base apart from a much larger clone, this may be a read error. The CDR3 sequence is CASSLVPVCYTEAFF. The CDR3 DNA is TGTGCCAGCAGCTTAGTACCCGTCTGTTACACTGAAGCTTTCTTT. This chain uses TRBV7-9 with TRBJ1-1; D is undetermined. The CDR3 spans 15 residues. CDR1 is SEHNR and CDR2 is FQNEAQ in the germline V gene (reference sequence). The V end lost 1 base, the J end lost 3 bases, and 12 bases lay between the germline ends.

This clonotype was recorded a few times. J is TRBJ2-7 and V is TRBV4-1; 10 nucleotides align to TRBD1. CDR3 length: 15 residues. The germline CDR1 and CDR2 sequences are MGHRA and YSYEKL. Germline trimming cut 2 bases from V and 6 bases from J; bases unmatched to any gene: 7. The CDR3 nucleotides read TGCGCCAGCAGCCAAATTGGGACAGGGGTTATCGAGCAGTACTTC. It specifies CASSQIGTGVIEQYF.

This chain uses TRBV20-1 with TRBJ2-7; 11 bases align to TRBD1. The CDR3 length is 15 residues. The germline CDR1 and CDR2 sequences are DFQATT and SNEGSKA (reference sequence). The junction had 9 bases not matched to a gene; V was cut back by 4 bases and J by 4 bases. The CDR3 DNA is TGCAGTGCTACACTTACCGGGACAGGGGGTTACGAGCAGTACTTC. Translating gives CSATLTGTGGYEQYF.

This clonotype has just a few counts. The CDR3 sequence is CASKPGPNSGANVLTF. In nucleotides, the CDR3 is TGTGCCAGCAAGCCGGGACCGAACTCTGGGGCCAACGTCCTGACTTTC. J is TRBJ2-6 and V is TRBV12-3 or TRBV12-4; D may be TRBD1 or TRBD2 (5 bases each). This CDR3 contains 16 residues. V lost 7 bases and J lost 0, with 13 bases in between.

J is TRBJ2-5 and V is TRBV7-2; D possibly corresponds to TRBD1 (6 bases). V dropped 1 base and J dropped 10 bases, with 13 bases sitting between them. The CDR3 covers 13 residues. Germline V gives CDR1 SGHTA, CDR2 FQGNSA. CDR3 DNA sequence: TGTGCCAGCAGCTTAGGAGCTTTGGGACACCAGTACTTC. Translating it yields CASSLGALGHQYF.

This clonotype was seen many times. This sequence joins TRBV7-8 and TRBJ1-4; D gene ambiguous. The CDR3 loop spans 14 amino acids. Germline assignment: CDR1 SGHVS and CDR2 FQNEAQ. V lost 5 bases and J 2 bases, leaving 9 bases between the germline ends. The CDR3 sequence: CASSASITNEKLFF. In DNA, the CDR3 is TGTGCCAGCAGCGCCAGCATCACTAATGAAAAACTGTTTTTT.

CDR3 nucleotide sequence: TGTGCCAGCCGACCCAGCGGGGGTCGACAAGAGACCCAGTACTTC. It encodes CASRPSGGRQETQYF. This chain uses TRBV12-3 or TRBV12-4 with TRBJ2-5; 8 nucleotides line up with TRBD2. This CDR3 is built from 15 residues. With V trimmed by 8 bases and J by 2 bases, 10 bases remained unmatched.

There are a few counts of this clonotype. The genes are TRBV5-6 and TRBJ2-7; possible D gene TRBD2, 5 bases. Germline values: CDR1 SGHDT, CDR2 YYEEEE. The V and J ends lost 2 bases and 0 bases respectively, with 15 bases between them. The CDR3 sequence is 16 residues long. The CDR3 here is CASSFYPGWSSYEQYF. CDR3 DNA sequence: TGTGCCAGCAGCTTTTATCCGGGGTGGAGCTCCTACGAGCAGTACTTC.

This clonotype came up many times. V is TRBV9 and J is TRBJ2-5; 8 bases align to TRBD2. The CDR3 is 15 amino acids. With V trimmed by 2 bases and J by 5 bases, 8 bases remained unmatched. From germline, CDR1 is SGDLS and CDR2 YYNGEE. DNA for the CDR3: TGTGCCAGCAGCGTTGCGGCGGGGGGCCGGGAGACCCAGTACTTC. This gives the protein CASSVAAGGRETQYF.

A few counts support this clonotype. V usage is TRBV20-1 and J usage is TRBJ2-7; no reliable D call. V dropped 3 bases and J dropped 2 bases, with 20 bases sitting between them. From germline, CDR1 is DFQATT and CDR2 SNEGSKA (reference sequence). CDR3 length: 16 residues. This CDR3 reads CSASSPQLQTTYEQYF. In nucleotides, the CDR3 is TGCAGTGCTAGTTCCCCCCAGCTGCAGACCACCTACGAGCAGTACTTC.

Ten or more counts support this clonotype. CDR3 bases: TGTGCCATCAGTGAGCCGGGGGGCTCTCTCAACGAGCAGTACTTC. Translation gives CAISEPGGSLNEQYF. The chain carries TRBV10-3 and TRBJ2-7; weak D call: TRBD2 (7 bases). This CDR3 comprises 15 residues. The V end lost 2 bases, the J end lost 5 bases, and 16 bases lay between the germline ends. Germline loops: CDR1 ENHRY, CDR2 SYGVKD.

This clonotype was detected many times. V is TRBV7-4 and J is TRBJ1-6, with 7 bases identical to TRBD1. Germline V lookup: CDR1 SGHVT, CDR2 SQSDAQ. This CDR3 spans 17 amino acids. V was pared by 5 bases and J by 2 bases, with 9 bases of the junction left unmatched. The DNA for the CDR3 is TGTGCCAGCAGCCCTATCAGGGGGGTGGCCTATAATTCACCCCTCCACTTT. Translated, it gives CASSPIRGVAYNSPLHF.

The chain employs TRBV7-9 and TRBJ1-4, with D tentatively TRBD1 (5 bases). CDR3 size: 14 residues. CDR1 and CDR2 from the germline V gene are SEHNR and FQNEAQ (reference sequence). Trimming cost V 5 bases and J 5 bases, with 12 bases left between them. CDR3 sequence reads: CASSKWGTNEKLFF. CDR3 in DNA: TGTGCCAGCAGCAAGTGGGGGACCAATGAAAAACTGTTTTTT.